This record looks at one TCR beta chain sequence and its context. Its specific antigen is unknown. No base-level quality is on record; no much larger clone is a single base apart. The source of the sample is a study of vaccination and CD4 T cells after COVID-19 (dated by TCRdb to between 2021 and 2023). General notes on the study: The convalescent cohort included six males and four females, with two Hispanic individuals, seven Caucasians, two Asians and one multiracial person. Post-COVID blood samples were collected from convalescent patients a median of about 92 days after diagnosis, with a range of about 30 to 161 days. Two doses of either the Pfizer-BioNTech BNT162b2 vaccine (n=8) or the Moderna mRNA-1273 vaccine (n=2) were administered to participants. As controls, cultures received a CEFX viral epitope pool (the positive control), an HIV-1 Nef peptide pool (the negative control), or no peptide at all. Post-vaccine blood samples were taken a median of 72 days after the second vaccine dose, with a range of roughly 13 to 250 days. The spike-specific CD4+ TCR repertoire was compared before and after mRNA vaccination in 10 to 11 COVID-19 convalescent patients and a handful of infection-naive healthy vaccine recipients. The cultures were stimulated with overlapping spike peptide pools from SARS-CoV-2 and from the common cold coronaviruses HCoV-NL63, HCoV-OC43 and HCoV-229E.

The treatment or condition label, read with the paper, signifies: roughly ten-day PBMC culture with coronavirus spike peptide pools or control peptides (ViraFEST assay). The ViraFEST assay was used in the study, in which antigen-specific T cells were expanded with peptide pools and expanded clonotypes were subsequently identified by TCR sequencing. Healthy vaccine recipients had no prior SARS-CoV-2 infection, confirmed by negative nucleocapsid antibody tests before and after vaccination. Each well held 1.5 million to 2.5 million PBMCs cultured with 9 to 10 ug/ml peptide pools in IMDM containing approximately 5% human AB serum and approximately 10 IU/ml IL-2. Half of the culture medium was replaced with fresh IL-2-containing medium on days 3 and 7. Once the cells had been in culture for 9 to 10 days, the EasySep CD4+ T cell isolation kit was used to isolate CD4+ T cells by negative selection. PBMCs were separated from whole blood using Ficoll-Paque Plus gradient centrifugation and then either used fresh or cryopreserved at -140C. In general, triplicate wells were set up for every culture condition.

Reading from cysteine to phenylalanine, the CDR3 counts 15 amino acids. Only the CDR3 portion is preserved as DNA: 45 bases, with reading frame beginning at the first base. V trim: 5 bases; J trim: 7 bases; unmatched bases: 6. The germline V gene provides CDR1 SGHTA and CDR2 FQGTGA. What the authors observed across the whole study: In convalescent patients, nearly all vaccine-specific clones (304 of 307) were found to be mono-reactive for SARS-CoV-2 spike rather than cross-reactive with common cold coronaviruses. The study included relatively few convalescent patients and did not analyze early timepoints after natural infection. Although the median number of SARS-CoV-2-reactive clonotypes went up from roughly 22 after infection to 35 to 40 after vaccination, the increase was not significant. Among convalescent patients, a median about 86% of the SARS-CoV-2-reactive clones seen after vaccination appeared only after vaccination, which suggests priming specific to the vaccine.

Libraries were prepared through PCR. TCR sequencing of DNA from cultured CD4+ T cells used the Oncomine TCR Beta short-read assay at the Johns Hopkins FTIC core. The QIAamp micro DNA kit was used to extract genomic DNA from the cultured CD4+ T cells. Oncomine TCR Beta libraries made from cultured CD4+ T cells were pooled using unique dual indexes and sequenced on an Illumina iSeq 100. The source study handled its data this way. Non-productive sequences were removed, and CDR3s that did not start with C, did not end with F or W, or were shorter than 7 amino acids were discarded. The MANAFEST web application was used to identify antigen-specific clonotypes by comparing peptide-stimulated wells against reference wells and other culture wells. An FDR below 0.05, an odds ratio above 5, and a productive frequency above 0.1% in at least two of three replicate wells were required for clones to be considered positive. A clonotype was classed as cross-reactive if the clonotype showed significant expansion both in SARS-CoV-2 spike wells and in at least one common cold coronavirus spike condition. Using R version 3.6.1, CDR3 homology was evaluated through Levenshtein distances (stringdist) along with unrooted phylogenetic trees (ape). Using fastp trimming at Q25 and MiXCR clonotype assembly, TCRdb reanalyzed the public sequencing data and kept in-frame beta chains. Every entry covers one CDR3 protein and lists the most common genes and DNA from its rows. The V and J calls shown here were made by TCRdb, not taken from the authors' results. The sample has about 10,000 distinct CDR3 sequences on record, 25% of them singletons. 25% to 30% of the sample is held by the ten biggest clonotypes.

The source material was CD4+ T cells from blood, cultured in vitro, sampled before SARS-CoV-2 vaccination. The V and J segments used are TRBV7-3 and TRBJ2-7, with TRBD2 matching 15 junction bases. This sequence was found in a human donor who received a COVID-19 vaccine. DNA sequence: TGTGCCAGCAGCCCTCGGACTAGCGGGGGGGCGGAGCAGTACTTC. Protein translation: CASSPRTSGGAEQYF.